These 18 T cell receptor beta chains were sequenced from one sample in a study of blood T cell repertoires in COVID-19 (dated by TCRdb to about 2020). The library came from the immunoSEQ multiplex PCR assay. TCRdb re-hosts the immuneACCESS table, in-frame sequences only. Its copies lack some clones; in the studies checked, an unresolved V gene accounts for under half of them, and the cause for the rest is not known. Counted in this sample were roughly 190,000 clones; roughly nine tenths of them appeared once. Jointly, the top ten make up approximately 21% of the sample. The sequencing sample was made of peripheral blood. Source of these receptors: a man in his fifties or sixties with active or convalescent COVID-19.

Here the CDR3 reads CASSYSEWNEQFF. CDR3 bases: TGTGCCAGCAGTTACTCGGAGTGGAATGAGCAGTTCTTC. The chain couples TRBV6-5 to TRBJ2-1; no firm D call. Germline CDR1 MNHEY, CDR2 SVGAGI. The CDR3 is 13 amino acids. V was cut by 0 bases and J by 7 bases, with 7 bases left in between.

This sequence joins TRBV18 and TRBJ2-3, with 11 bases matching TRBD2. The CDR3 extends over 16 amino acids. V was clipped by 2 bases and J by 4 bases; unmatched bases: 5. Per germline, CDR1 KGHSH and CDR2 LQKENI. This CDR3 reads CASSPIAGGPADTQYF. The CDR3 bases are TGTGCCAGCTCACCAATAGCGGGGGGGCCTGCAGATACGCAGTATTTT.

The V and J genes are TRBV5-5 and TRBJ2-5, with 8 nucleotides matching TRBD2. Per the germline V gene, CDR1 is SGHKS and CDR2 is YYEKEE (reference sequence). This CDR3 spans 14 amino acids. After removal of 5 bases from V and 7 bases from J, the junction contained 10 bases not matched to a gene. CDR3 sequence (DNA): TGTGCCAGCAGTATTCTCCGGGGGGGCGGGACCCAGTACTTC. Translation: CASSILRGGGTQYF.

This clone was counted once. The CDR3 spells CASSPWDRLTEAFF. For the CDR3, the DNA is TGTGCCAGTAGTCCCTGGGACAGATTAACTGAAGCTTTCTTT. The chain employs TRBV19 and TRBJ1-1; 7 bases agree with TRBD1. The germline V gene has CDR1 LNHDA and CDR2 SQIVND (reference sequence). CDR3 length: 14 amino acids. V was pared by 5 bases and J by 5 bases, with 8 bases of the junction left unmatched.

In this sample, this clone turned up once. The J gene is TRBJ1-4, the V gene TRBV19, with TRBD1 matching over 7 bases. Germline CDR1 is LNHDA and CDR2 is SQIVND (reference sequence). CDR3 length: 14 amino acids. V lost 3 bases, J lost 6 bases, and 4 bases stayed unmatched. CDR3: CASSMVQGYEKLFF. In DNA form, the CDR3 reads TGTGCCAGTAGTATGGTACAGGGGTATGAAAAACTGTTTTTT.

This clone was counted a few times. The V and J genes are TRBV27 and TRBJ1-5; TRBD1 is a possible D gene (6 bases). The CDR3 runs 14 residues. In germline, CDR1 is MNHEY, CDR2 SMNVEV (reference sequence). V lost 2 bases and J lost 7, with 12 bases in between. This CDR3 reads CASSLGRGDQPQHF. The CDR3 DNA reads TGTGCCAGCAGTTTAGGCAGGGGAGACCAGCCCCAGCATTTT.

This rearrangement joins TRBV4-1 to TRBJ1-4; maybe TRBD1 (6 bases). V was cut by 0 bases and J by 11 bases, with 13 bases left in between. CDR3 size: 14 residues. CDR1 and CDR2 (germline): MGHRA, YSYEKL. The CDR3 spells CASSQDSGGLKLFF. The CDR3 bases are TGCGCCAGCAGCCAAGATTCGGGGGGGCTGAAACTGTTTTTT.

The V call is TRBV29-1, the J call TRBJ1-1, with D tentatively TRBD1 (6 bases). V shed 5 bases and J shed 0 bases, with 19 bases lying between them. Germline loops: CDR1 SQVTM, CDR2 ANQGSEA. The CDR3 length is 16 residues. This chain's CDR3 is CSVSATRGAVNTEAFF. The CDR3 region has the DNA TGCAGCGTTAGTGCCACACGGGGGGCGGTGAACACTGAAGCTTTCTTT.

This clone was detected only once. In DNA form, the CDR3 reads TGTGCCATCGGTTATAACAGGGATGATGAAGCTTTCTTT. It specifies CAIGYNRDDEAFF. The chain couples TRBV10-3 to TRBJ1-1, with D possibly being TRBD1 (6 bases). Trimming pared 8 bases from V and 7 bases from J, leaving 17 bases between. This CDR3 comprises 13 residues. Germline assignment: CDR1 ENHRY and CDR2 SYGVKD.

Here the CDR3 DNA reads TGTGCCAGTCAGGACAGGGGGGGACAGCCCCAGCATTTT. Translated, it gives CASQDRGGQPQHF. The chain recombines TRBV19 with TRBJ1-5; 10 positions agree with TRBD1. Germline CDR1 reads LNHDA; CDR2 reads SQIVND (reference sequence). V lost 8 bases and J lost 7; bases outside the gene matches: 5. The CDR3 is made up of 13 amino acids. The full variable domain, in which reference TRBV19 and TRBJ1-5 provide the parts outside the CDR3, is DGGITQSPKYLFRKEGQNVTLSCEQNLNHDAMYWYRQDPGQGLRLIYYSQIVNDFQKGDIAEGYSVSREKKESFPLTVTSAQKNPTAFYLCASQDRGGQPQHFGDGTRLSIL.

The chain is built from TRBV20-1 and TRBJ1-1; D is unresolved. V was trimmed by 3 bases and J by 0 bases, leaving 14 bases between them. CDR1 is DFQATT, CDR2 SNEGSKA, per germline (reference sequence). The CDR3 has 15 residues. Written as DNA, the CDR3 is TGCAGTGCTAGTCTCCCTAGCGTTCTGAACACTGAAGCTTTCTTT. Translated: CSASLPSVLNTEAFF.

By share of the sample, this clone is medium-sized. The chain couples TRBV28 to TRBJ1-1; 7 positions agree with TRBD1. V dropped 4 bases and J dropped 5; count of bases not matched to a gene: 7. Germline assignment: CDR1 MDHEN and CDR2 SYDVKM. The CDR3 is made up of 14 amino acids. As DNA, the CDR3 is TGTGCCAGCAGTTGGGGACAGCCCAGAACTGAAGCTTTCTTT. Residues: CASSWGQPRTEAFF.

V usage is TRBV4-1 and J usage is TRBJ2-7; perhaps TRBD1 as D (6 bases). Germline CDR1 MGHRA, CDR2 YSYEKL. This CDR3 spans 15 amino acids. Trimming took off 6 bases at V and 3 bases at J, with 18 bases between the two ends. Here the CDR3 DNA reads TGCGCCAGCAGTCTCTCGAGGACAGCAAGCTACGAGCAGTACTTC. It translates to CASSLSRTASYEQYF.

The chain couples TRBV7-2 to TRBJ1-5; tentative D call: TRBD1 (5 bases). CDR1 and CDR2 (germline): SGHTA, FQGNSA. The V gene lost 1 base and the J gene lost 4 bases, with 11 bases spanning the gap. CDR3 length: 15 residues. The CDR3 here is CASSLVGVGNQPQHF. The CDR3 bases are TGTGCCAGCAGCTTAGTAGGGGTGGGGAATCAGCCCCAGCATTTT. Combining the CDR3 with reference TRBV7-2 and TRBJ1-5 gives the whole variable domain GAGVSQSPSNKVTEKGKDVELRCDPISGHTALYWYRQSLGQGLEFLIYFQGNSAPDKSGLPSDRFSAERTGGSVSTLTIQRTQQEDSAVYLCASSLVGVGNQPQHFGDGTRLSIL.

The chain recombines TRBV19 with TRBJ1-6; a weak D match, TRBD1 (6 bases). The length of the CDR3 is 15 residues. Germline V CDR1 and CDR2: LNHDA, SQIVND (reference sequence). V was pared by 4 bases and J by 9 bases, with 16 bases between. CDR3 in DNA: TGTGCCAGTAGTACCCGGGGGGCAGATCCTTCACCCCTCCACTTT. As protein: CASSTRGADPSPLHF.

The chain joins TRBV7-9 to TRBJ1-3; D unclear. Trimming stripped 5 bases from V and 5 bases from J, with 16 bases between. The CDR3 spans 15 residues. Germline CDR1 is SEHNR and CDR2 is FQNEAQ (reference sequence). CDR3 sequence: CASSRLRRERNTIYF. The CDR3, as DNA: TGTGCCAGCAGCAGGCTCCGGAGGGAGAGAAACACCATATATTTT.

V usage is TRBV2 and J usage is TRBJ2-2, with 9 bases fitting TRBD2. The CDR3 is 17 amino acids. CDR1 and CDR2 from the germline V gene are SNHLY and FYNNEI. V lost 1 base and J lost 0; bases outside the gene matches: 3. CDR3 DNA: TGTGCCAGCAGTGAAGGACTAGCGGCCTCGAACACCGGGGAGCTGTTTTTT. It codes for CASSEGLAASNTGELFF.

The chain combines TRBV7-9 with TRBJ1-1; possible D gene TRBD1, 5 bases. The V and J ends lost 4 bases and 0 bases respectively, with 12 bases between them. The germline V gene encodes CDR1 SEHNR and CDR2 FQNEAQ (reference sequence). The CDR3 has 15 residues. For the CDR3, the DNA is TGTGCCAGCAGCTCCTCCGGGGGGGTGAACACTGAAGCTTTCTTT. This sequence encodes CASSSSGGVNTEAFF.